This note documents a single T cell receptor beta chain sequence. The record originates from a study of blood T cell repertoires in COVID-19. Looking at the study overall: Researchers got acute and convalescent COVID-19 samples from the United States, Italy and Spain.

In the original analysis: Amplification of reference gene primers was used by the study to estimate nucleated cell counts. Only in-frame clones appear in the TCRdb table, and some are missing; sequencing was by immunoSEQ multiplex PCR. The DNA gave D and trimming, while V, J and clone size come from that table. The table records around 270,000 clones, under 90% of them present only once. V was pared by 1 base and J by 3 bases, with 6 bases of the junction left unmatched. The CDR3 length is 16 residues. CDR1 is LGHNA and CDR2 is YNFKEQ in the germline V gene. The sample comprised peripheral blood. The receptor comes from a man aged 60 to 69 with acute or convalescent COVID-19. This sequence joins TRBV4-2 and TRBJ2-1; 7 bases align to TRBD2. The CDR3 here is CASSQAIAGYYNEQFF. The CDR3 coding sequence is TGTGCCAGCAGCCAAGCCATAGCGGGTTACTACAATGAGCAGTTCTTC.